Presented here are 12 T cell receptor beta chains from one specimen sequenced in a study of regulatory T cells in long-lasting Graves disease. TCR beta libraries were built with iRepertoire HTBI primers and Arm-PCR of CDR3 regions. MiXCR was run by TCRdb on the multiplex PCR reads, yielding one entry per CDR3 protein. The table lists approximately 310,000 distinct CDR3 sequences, over 15% of them singletons. Time point noted: newly diagnosed GD, antithyroid drugs for less than 3 months. The TCR library was prepared using RNA isolated from PBMCs. The sample in question was peripheral blood mononuclear cells (PBMCs), obtained at new diagnosis, from a patient treated with antithyroid drugs. The receptors were gathered from a female donor with Graves disease.

The sample holds many counts of this clonotype. This chain links TRBV12-5 with TRBJ1-1, with D possibly being TRBD1 (6 bases). Germline lookup yields CDR1 LGHNT and CDR2 FRNRAP. This CDR3 region has 12 residues. Trimming took off 5 bases at V and 8 bases at J, with 12 bases between the two ends. The CDR3 nucleotides read TGTGCTAGTGGTACCTGGACAGACGAAGCTTTCTTT. This translates into CASGTWTDEAFF.

The chain has TRBV12-3 or TRBV12-4 and TRBJ1-5, with 7 nucleotides matching TRBD1. CDR3 length: 14 amino acids. V shed 5 bases and J 4 bases; nucleotides not matched to a gene: 5. The CDR3 is CASSLLDRNQPQHF. Written as DNA, the CDR3 is TGTGCCAGCAGTCTGTTGGACAGGAATCAGCCCCAGCATTTT.

This rearrangement joins TRBV28 to TRBJ1-1, with a tentative D call TRBD1 (5 bases). CDR3 size: 15 residues. Germline V gene lookup returns CDR1 MDHEN and CDR2 SYDVKM. Trimming took 4 bases from V and 4 from J, leaving 16 bases between them. CDR3 amino acids: CASSSGTPGGTEAFF. The CDR3 DNA reads as TGTGCCAGCAGTTCCGGTACGCCCGGGGGCACTGAAGCTTTCTTT.

This clonotype came up many times. V is TRBV18 and J is TRBJ2-1; 8 nucleotides line up with TRBD2. With 8 bases clipped from V and 6 bases from J, the junction kept 6 bases outside the gene matches. Germline-derived CDR1 and CDR2 are KGHSH and LQKENI. The CDR3 length is 13 residues. The CDR3 nucleotides are TGTGCCAGCCAGCCGGGACTAGTCAATGAGCAGTTCTTC. It yields the protein CASQPGLVNEQFF.

This clonotype has a handful of counts. The V and J genes are TRBV4-2 and TRBJ1-2; 7 positions match TRBD1. Germline V gene data show CDR1 as LGHNA and CDR2 as YNFKEQ. V gave up 1 base and J gave up 0 bases; unmatched junction bases: 5. CDR3 length: 16 residues. Here the CDR3 reads CASSQAHRGANYGYTF. CDR3 sequence (DNA): TGTGCCAGCAGCCAAGCCCACAGGGGAGCTAACTATGGCTACACCTTC.

The chain carries TRBV20-1 and TRBJ2-1; D is possibly TRBD1 (6 bases). The CDR3 covers 15 residues. Between the trimmed V and J ends, which lost 3 bases and 10 bases, there was a span of 22 bases. The germline CDR1 and CDR2 sequences are DFQATT and SNEGSKA (reference sequence). The chain's CDR3 is CSASDGQRLSYEQFF. The CDR3 bases are TGCAGTGCTAGTGACGGACAGAGGCTCTCCTACGAGCAGTTCTTC.

At least ten counts were recorded for this clonotype. The J gene is TRBJ2-1, the V gene TRBV20-1; 10 nucleotides match TRBD2. J lost 5 bases, V lost 4 bases, and 5 bases had no gene match. The CDR3 contains 14 residues. Germline CDR1 reads DFQATT; CDR2 reads SNEGSKA (reference sequence). The CDR3 nucleotides are TGCAGTGCTATACTAGCGGGACGGGACAATGAGCAGTTCTTC. Residues: CSAILAGRDNEQFF.

This clonotype was observed at least ten times. The chain uses TRBV5-1 and TRBJ1-6; TRBD1 aligns across 9 bases. Trimming at V came to 0 bases and at J to 8 bases, leaving 12 bases not matched to a gene. In germline, CDR1 is SGHRS, CDR2 YFSETQ. This CDR3 spans 18 amino acids. The CDR3: CASSLDTGGASVDSPLHF. CDR3 nucleotide sequence: TGCGCCAGCAGCTTGGATACAGGGGGCGCTTCCGTTGATTCACCCCTCCACTTT.

This clonotype was seen at least ten times. This sequence joins TRBV29-1 and TRBJ1-4; 11 positions match TRBD1. The CDR3 has 14 amino acids. CDR1 is SQVTM and CDR2 is ANQGSEA in the germline V gene. With V trimmed by 3 bases and J by 6 bases, 3 bases remained unmatched. The CDR3 protein is CSVDGGQGDEKLFF. Here the CDR3 DNA reads TGCAGCGTTGACGGGGGACAGGGGGATGAAAAACTGTTTTTT.

Many counts were recorded for this clonotype. The genes are TRBV11-3 and TRBJ1-1; D uncertain. V gave up 2 bases and J gave up 3 bases, with 10 bases separating them. CDR1 and CDR2 from the germline V gene are SGHNT and YENEEA. This CDR3 spans 14 amino acids. The CDR3, as DNA: TGTGCCAGCAGCTTATTCGCGGGTGACACTGAAGCTTTCTTT. Residues: CASSLFAGDTEAFF.

This clonotype occurred many times. This chain joins TRBV11-2 and TRBJ2-1, with D uncertain. Germline CDR1 is SGHAT and CDR2 is FQNNGV. V lost 2 bases and J lost 6, with 8 bases in between. The CDR3 is made up of 13 amino acids. CDR3 sequence (DNA): TGTGCCAGCAGCTTATCGCTCTCCAATGAGCAGTTCTTC. This sequence encodes CASSLSLSNEQFF.

This clonotype was counted at least ten times. The V call is TRBV7-9, the J call TRBJ2-5; 7 bases align to TRBD1. Trimming at V came to 5 bases and at J to 2 bases, leaving 8 bases not matched to a gene. Germline V gene data show CDR1 as SEHNR and CDR2 as FQNEAQ (reference sequence). The CDR3 totals 15 residues. The CDR3 nucleotides read TGTGCCAGCAGCCAAACCGGGACAGTGCAAGAGACCCAGTACTTC. Translation: CASSQTGTVQETQYF.